The 30 T cell receptor beta chains in this list originate from one sample, sequenced in a study of T cells in Graves' hyperthyroidism and ophthalmopathy. From RNA transcripts, TCR beta CDR3 regions were amplified. The HTBI primer set served for first-round RT-PCR of the TCR CDR3. MiXCR was run by TCRdb on the multiplex PCR reads, yielding one entry per CDR3 protein. The table has more than 650,000 distinct CDR3 sequences, 14% seen once; the top ten hold roughly a tenth. Sequenced: blood. The source of these receptors is a woman under 30 with Graves' hyperthyroidism.

The chain recombines TRBV7-2 with TRBJ1-2; D is possibly TRBD1 (6 bases). The V gene lost 7 bases and the J gene lost 5 bases, with 23 bases spanning the gap. CDR1 is SGHTA and CDR2 is FQGNSA in the germline V gene. The CDR3 has 16 residues. CDR3 loop: CASNGGREGRRYGYTF. CDR3 nucleotides: TGTGCCAGCAATGGGGGCAGGGAAGGACGTCGGTATGGCTACACCTTC.

Many counts were recorded for this clonotype. V usage is TRBV28 and J usage is TRBJ1-1; 9 bases are a match to TRBD1. The trim removed 5 bases at V and 0 bases at J, leaving 13 bases unmatched. This CDR3 is 18 amino acids long. The germline CDR1 and CDR2 sequences are MDHEN and SYDVKM. The DNA for the CDR3 is TGTGCCAGCAGTCTGGGACAGGGCTGGCGGGGTTTGAACACTGAAGCTTTCTTT. This encodes CASSLGQGWRGLNTEAFF.

This clonotype was seen ten or more times. This chain uses TRBV2 with TRBJ1-1; maybe TRBD1 (6 bases). V shed 7 bases and J shed 4 bases, with 16 bases lying between them. CDR1 is SNHLY and CDR2 is FYNNEI in the germline V gene. The CDR3 consists of 14 residues. CDR3 bases: TGTGCCAGCAAGGACAGCTGGTCCCGCACTGAAGCTTTCTTT. Its protein product is CASKDSWSRTEAFF.

A few counts support this clonotype. This chain joins TRBV28 and TRBJ2-7; 13 bases fit TRBD2. The ends lost 4 bases at V and 6 bases at J; junction bases unmatched: 6. This CDR3 is built from 15 residues. Germline-derived CDR1 and CDR2 are MDHEN and SYDVKM. CDR3 protein: CASSWRLAGGLEQYF. DNA for the CDR3: TGTGCCAGCAGTTGGCGACTAGCGGGAGGTCTCGAGCAGTACTTC.

This clonotype was seen repeatedly, ten times or more. The genes are TRBV20-1 and TRBJ2-7; D unclear. CDR3 length equals 16 residues. The germline V gene encodes CDR1 DFQATT and CDR2 SNEGSKA (reference sequence). The V end was cut by 4 bases, the J end by 1 base, with 20 bases between. The CDR3 coding sequence is TGCAGTGCTAATAAAAGGGAATTCTACACTTCCTACGAGCAGTACTTC. Translated: CSANKREFYTSYEQYF.

This clonotype has a count of ten or more. The chain joins TRBV2 to TRBJ2-7; maybe TRBD1 (6 bases). Trimming left V 6 bases short and J 2 bases short, with 14 bases between. The CDR3 length is 14 residues. Looked up from germline, CDR1 is SNHLY and CDR2 is FYNNEI. CDR3 in amino acids: CASSTGTNAYEQYF. CDR3 nucleotides: TGTGCCAGCAGCACCGGGACAAATGCCTACGAGCAGTACTTC.

V is TRBV7-9 and J is TRBJ2-1; 8 nucleotides line up with TRBD2. Germline V gene sequence: CDR1 SEHNR, CDR2 FQNEAQ (reference sequence). The CDR3 is 14 residues long. The V segment lost 5 bases and the J segment 7 bases; nucleotides outside the gene matches: 7. CDR3 DNA: TGTGCCAGCAGCCCGGGAGGGGGGGTGAATGAGCAGTTCTTC. Its translation is CASSPGGGVNEQFF.

Only a few counts were recorded for this clonotype. The J gene is TRBJ2-1, the V gene TRBV20-1; the match to TRBD2 covers 9 bases. Losses at the gene ends were 6 bases for V and 8 bases for J; bases not matched to a gene: 17. CDR1 and CDR2 (germline): DFQATT, SNEGSKA (reference sequence). This CDR3 is built from 16 residues. The CDR3 coding sequence is TGCAGTGCGCTGACTGCTAGCGGGGTCGTGGGCGATGAGCAGTTCTTC. Its protein is CSALTASGVVGDEQFF.

This clonotype has only one observation. The J gene is TRBJ2-2, the V gene TRBV24-1; no firm D call. The CDR3 has 13 amino acids. CDR1 is KGHDR, CDR2 SFDVKD, per germline. V was cut by 0 bases and J by 5 bases, with 3 bases left in between. The CDR3, as DNA: TGTGCCACCAGTGATTTGAGTACCGGGGAGCTGTTTTTT. The encoded protein is CATSDLSTGELFF.

The chain links TRBV11-2 to TRBJ2-3, with 16 bases lining up with TRBD2. The CDR3 sequence is 17 residues long. CDR1 is SGHAT and CDR2 is FQNNGV in the germline V gene. The V and J ends lost 5 bases and 4 bases, in that order; junction bases with no gene match: 6. CDR3 residues: CASSATGTSGRADTQYF. The DNA for the CDR3 is TGTGCCAGCAGCGCAACCGGGACTAGCGGGAGGGCAGATACGCAGTATTTT.

This chain connects TRBV7-6 to TRBJ2-5; 8 bases align to TRBD2. The CDR3 has 14 residues. V shed 7 bases, J shed 3 bases, and the junction held 7 bases outside the gene matches. CDR1 is SGHVS and CDR2 is FNYEAQ in the germline V gene. The CDR3 region is CASTKSGSKETQYF. CDR3 DNA sequence: TGTGCCAGCACCAAAAGCGGGAGTAAAGAGACCCAGTACTTC. Supplemented by reference TRBV7-6 and TRBJ2-5, the full variable domain reads GAGVSQSPRYKVTKRGQDVALRCDPISGHVSLYWYRQALGQGPEFLTYFNYEAQQDKSGLPNDRFSAERPEGSISTLTIQRTEQRDSAMYRCASTKSGSKETQYFGPGTRLLVL.

V gene TRBV4-2 combines with J gene TRBJ1-6; D unclear. CDR3 length: 17 amino acids. Between the trimmed V and J ends, which lost 1 base and 4 bases, there was a span of 14 bases. Germline assignment: CDR1 LGHNA and CDR2 YNFKEQ. The CDR3 nucleotides read TGTGCCAGCAGCCAAGGGGTCCCAACAGCTTATAATTCACCCCTCCACTTT. It codes for CASSQGVPTAYNSPLHF.

About this clonotype itself: One end of the junction fails to match germline, which may point to a read error. V gene TRBV7-8 combines with J gene TRBJ2-1; possible D gene TRBD2, 5 bases. Germline V lookup: CDR1 SGHVS, CDR2 FQNEAQ. The CDR3 covers 15 residues. The CDR3 DNA reads as TGCGCCAGCAGCCAAGAGGGCTTTAAGCATAATGAGCAGTTCTTC. It specifies CASSQEGFKHNEQFF.

There are a few counts of this clonotype. The CDR3: CASSLGTLPEKLFF. The CDR3 DNA reads TGCGCCAGCAGCTTGGGGACGCTCCCGGAAAAACTGTTTTTT. V and J are TRBV5-1 and TRBJ1-4; unclear D gene. V lost 0 bases and J lost 8, with 11 bases in between. CDR1 and CDR2 from the germline V gene are SGHRS and YFSETQ. The CDR3 is 14 amino acids. Filled out from reference TRBV5-1 and TRBJ1-4, the complete variable domain reads KAGVTQTPRYLIKTRGQQVTLSCSPISGHRSVSWYQQTPGQGLQFLFEYFSETQRNKGNFPGRFSGRQFSNSRSEMNVSTLELGDSALYLCASSLGTLPEKLFFGSGTQLSVL.

This clonotype was observed many times. The J gene is TRBJ2-1, the V gene TRBV28; 8 bases fit TRBD2. Germline V gene sequence: CDR1 MDHEN, CDR2 SYDVKM. CDR3 length: 14 residues. V lost 6 bases and J lost 8; bases outside the gene matches: 9. The CDR3 loop reads CASSRGLVFYEQFF. For the CDR3, the DNA is TGTGCCAGCAGCAGGGGACTAGTGTTCTATGAGCAGTTCTTC.

The CDR3 protein is CASSFVSGSDGYTF. CDR3 DNA sequence: TGTGCCAGCAGCTTCGTTTCAGGGAGCGATGGCTACACCTTC. V gene TRBV13 combines with J gene TRBJ1-2, with D possibly TRBD1 on 5 matching bases. Trimming cost V 3 bases and J 6 bases, with 14 bases left between them. Germline V gene sequence: CDR1 PRHDT, CDR2 FYEKMQ (reference sequence). CDR3 length equals 14 residues.

There are many counts of this clonotype. The rearrangement links TRBV2 to TRBJ1-1; tentative D call: TRBD1 (5 bases). CDR1 is SNHLY and CDR2 is FYNNEI in the germline V gene. V was shortened by 7 bases and J by 1 base, with 10 bases between the two germline ends. This CDR3 spans 13 amino acids. The CDR3 DNA reads as TGTGCCAGCATCTGGGACTCGAACACTGAAGCTTTCTTT. Protein: CASIWDSNTEAFF. The full variable domain, completed using reference TRBV2 and TRBJ1-1, is EPEVTQTPSHQVTQMGQEVILRCVPISNHLYFYWYRQILGQKVEFLVSFYNNEISEKSEIFDDQFSVERPDGSNFTLKIRSTKLEDSAMYFCASIWDSNTEAFFGQGTRLTVV.

This clonotype was detected only a few times. The chain has TRBV7-2 and TRBJ1-1, with a tentative D call TRBD1 (6 bases). This CDR3 has 16 residues. V was clipped by 0 bases and J by 1 base, with 12 bases between them. Germline CDR1 SGHTA, CDR2 FQGNSA. The CDR3 loop reads CASSLAGTMTNTEAFF. The CDR3 DNA is TGTGCCAGCAGCTTAGCCGGGACAATGACGAACACTGAAGCTTTCTTT.

This clonotype was observed many times. The rearrangement uses TRBV27 and TRBJ2-1, with D perhaps being TRBD1 or TRBD2 (5 bases each). The CDR3 consists of 16 residues. CDR1 is MNHEY and CDR2 is SMNVEV in the germline V gene (reference sequence). The V end was cut by 5 bases, the J end by 4 bases, with 18 bases between. CDR3: CASSMPGPLLYNEQFF. In nucleotides, the CDR3 is TGTGCCAGCAGTATGCCGGGACCCCTCTTATACAATGAGCAGTTCTTC.

This clonotype was counted at least ten times. DNA for the CDR3: TGTGCCTGGAGTGGTGGTTATTCTGGAAACACCATATATTTT. It specifies CAWSGGYSGNTIYF. V is TRBV30 and J is TRBJ1-3; D remains unclear. This CDR3 region has 14 residues. Trimming left V 1 base short and J 1 base short, with 8 bases between. Germline V gene lookup returns CDR1 GTSNPN and CDR2 SVGIG (reference sequence).

Many counts were recorded for this clonotype. V and J are TRBV20-1 and TRBJ1-2; D gene unclear. The CDR3 covers 14 residues. Germline V gene sequence: CDR1 DFQATT, CDR2 SNEGSKA (reference sequence). Trimming removed 0 bases at V and 3 bases at J, with 11 bases between. This CDR3 reads CSARDPGADYGYTF. CDR3 coding DNA: TGCAGTGCTAGAGATCCGGGAGCGGACTATGGCTACACCTTC.

This clonotype was recorded at least ten times. CDR3 residues: CASSPRRFFQETQYF. In DNA, the CDR3 is TGCGCCAGCAGCCCGAGGCGCTTCTTCCAAGAGACCCAGTACTTC. The chain joins TRBV4-3 to TRBJ2-5; no clear D gene. The germline gives CDR1 LGHNA, CDR2 YSLEER. This CDR3 is built from 15 residues. Trimming stripped 4 bases from V and 1 base from J, with 13 bases between.

This clonotype was seen ten or more times. CDR3 sequence (DNA): TGTGCCATCCCAAGAGTCGGCACAAACACTGAAGCTTTCTTT. Translated: CAIPRVGTNTEAFF. This rearrangement joins TRBV2 to TRBJ1-1; D call uncertain. This CDR3 spans 14 amino acids. The V gene's germline CDR1 is SNHLY and CDR2 FYNNEI. Trimming cost V 10 bases and J 2 bases, with 17 bases left between them.

This clonotype occurred a few times. V gene TRBV20-1 combines with J gene TRBJ2-7; 8 bases agree with TRBD2. The CDR3 covers 15 residues. V was clipped by 3 bases and J by 7 bases; unmatched bases: 14. Per germline, CDR1 DFQATT and CDR2 SNEGSKA (reference sequence). CDR3 residues: CSARKRGTSTSEQYF. The CDR3 coding sequence is TGCAGTGCTAGGAAGCGTGGGACTAGTACGTCAGAGCAGTACTTC.

This clonotype was counted ten times or more. J is TRBJ2-5 and V is TRBV6-6; D remains unclear. This CDR3 contains 15 residues. Trimming removed 2 bases from V and 1 base from J, with 11 bases in between. The germline gives CDR1 MNHNY, CDR2 SVGAGI (reference sequence). CDR3 in amino acids: CASSYEGQAQETQYF. The CDR3, as DNA: TGTGCCAGCAGTTACGAAGGCCAGGCCCAAGAGACCCAGTACTTC.

V usage is TRBV12-3 or TRBV12-4 and J usage is TRBJ2-3; the D call may be TRBD1 or TRBD2 (6 bases each). V lost 4 bases and J lost 6, with 23 bases in between. This CDR3 comprises 17 residues. Written as DNA, the CDR3 is TGTGCCAGCAGTTCACCCCCGAGAGGGGGGCTTTCGGATACGCAGTATTTT. Amino acid sequence: CASSSPPRGGLSDTQYF.

This clonotype was picked up a small number of times. The chain links TRBV6-5 to TRBJ2-3, with a possible D match to TRBD1 (5 bases). The germline V and J ends were trimmed by 2 bases and 0 bases, with 12 bases remaining between them. There are 16 residues in the CDR3. From germline, CDR1 is MNHEY and CDR2 SVGAGI. The CDR3 sequence: CASSYTLGQSTDTQYF. CDR3 coding DNA: TGTGCCAGCAGTTACACATTAGGACAAAGCACAGATACGCAGTATTTT.

V and J are TRBV5-1 and TRBJ1-4; D remains unclear. V was cut by 4 bases and J by 0 bases, with 10 bases left in between. The germline CDR1 and CDR2 sequences are SGHRS and YFSETQ. CDR3 length: 15 amino acids. CDR3 sequence (DNA): TGCGCCAGCAGCCGGACGGAGGCAACTAATGAAAAACTGTTTTTT. This translates into CASSRTEATNEKLFF.

In this sample, this clonotype turned up many times. The chain combines TRBV6-1 with TRBJ2-1; the match to TRBD2 covers 10 bases. The CDR3 is 14 amino acids. J was trimmed by 5 bases and V by 7 bases; bases with no gene match: 5. Germline V CDR1 and CDR2: MNHNS, SASEGT. This chain's CDR3 is CASKLAGANNEQFF. As DNA, the CDR3 is TGTGCCAGCAAGCTAGCGGGAGCAAACAATGAGCAGTTCTTC.

In its sample, this clonotype was seen many times. The J gene is TRBJ1-2, the V gene TRBV11-1; TRBD1 might be the D (5 bases). The CDR3 loop spans 14 amino acids. The germline CDR1 and CDR2 sequences are SGHAT and FQDESV (reference sequence). The germline V and J ends were trimmed by 5 bases and 4 bases, with 14 bases remaining between them. Here the CDR3 DNA reads TGTGCCAGCAGCATAACGGGGGGGAGCTATGGCTACACCTTC. Translated, it gives CASSITGGSYGYTF.